Listed below are T cell receptor beta chains from one sample, sequenced in a study of T cell responses to AZD1222 COVID-19 vaccine. Clones were read by immunoSEQ multiplex PCR, and TCRdb kept only the in-frame ones, dropping some. The repertoire holds roughly 99,000 clones, with approximately 86% as singletons. The material was peripheral blood, obtained on day 0 of AZD1222 vaccination. Receptors were obtained from an adult in good health. The CDR3 runs from the conserved cysteine through the conserved F or W. Each record gives: V gene, D gene, J gene, CDR3 DNA, CDR3 protein. D genes are given only for firm matches.

V gene: TRBV4-1
D gene: .
J gene: TRBJ2-1
CDR3 DNA: TGCGCCAGCAGCCAAGGGGTAAGCTCCTACAATGAGCAGTTCTTC
CDR3 protein: CASSQGVSSYNEQFF

V gene: TRBV3-1/TRBV3-2
D gene: TRBD2
J gene: TRBJ2-1
CDR3 DNA: TGTGCCAGCAGCCAAGAAGGCGTTAGCGGGGTGAGCTCCTACAATGAGCAGTTCTTC
CDR3 protein: CASSQEGVSGVSSYNEQFF

V gene: TRBV9
D gene: .
J gene: TRBJ2-3
CDR3 DNA: TGTGCCAGCAGCGGGGGGGCCCCAGATACGCAGTATTTT
CDR3 protein: CASSGGAPDTQYF

V gene: TRBV29-1
D gene: TRBD1
J gene: TRBJ1-1
CDR3 DNA: TGCAGCGAGAGACAGGGTGTTAACACTGAAGCTTTCTTT
CDR3 protein: CSERQGVNTEAFF

V gene: TRBV6-5
D gene: TRBD1
J gene: TRBJ1-5
CDR3 DNA: TGTGCCAGCAGTTACCGGACAGGGGGAAATCAGCCCCAGCATTTT
CDR3 protein: CASSYRTGGNQPQHF

V gene: TRBV28
D gene: .
J gene: TRBJ2-7
CDR3 DNA: TGTGCCAGCAGTTGGTCCGCCCTTTACGAGCAGTACTTC
CDR3 protein: CASSWSALYEQYF

V gene: TRBV19
D gene: .
J gene: TRBJ1-3
CDR3 DNA: TGTGCCAGTAAACCATCCCAGTCTGGAAACACCATATATTTT
CDR3 protein: CASKPSQSGNTIYF

V gene: TRBV18
D gene: .
J gene: TRBJ2-7
CDR3 DNA: TGTGCCAGCTCACCCGCTAGCTACGAGCAGTACTTC
CDR3 protein: CASSPASYEQYF

V gene: TRBV4-1
D gene: TRBD2
J gene: TRBJ2-1
CDR3 DNA: TGCGCCAGCAGCCCCGACTCGCTTGGAGCGGGGGGGAACAATGAGCAGTTCTTC
CDR3 protein: CASSPDSLGAGGNNEQFF

V gene: TRBV6-1
D gene: .
J gene: TRBJ1-4
CDR3 DNA: TGTGCCAGCAGTGAAGGATTAGGGGGGGTTGAAAAACTGTTTTTT
CDR3 protein: CASSEGLGGVEKLFF

V gene: TRBV30
D gene: .
J gene: TRBJ1-2
CDR3 DNA: TGTGCCTGGAAGGCAGAGGGGTATGGCTACACCTTC
CDR3 protein: CAWKAEGYGYTF

V gene: TRBV5-6
D gene: .
J gene: TRBJ2-7
CDR3 DNA: TGTGCCAGCAGCTTCCTCGGAGTGAGCTCCTACGAGCAGTACTTC
CDR3 protein: CASSFLGVSSYEQYF

V gene: TRBV11-2
D gene: .
J gene: TRBJ2-5
CDR3 DNA: TGTGCCACCACCCGGCCTAAAGAGACCCAGTACTTC
CDR3 protein: CATTRPKETQYF

V gene: TRBV6-4
D gene: .
J gene: TRBJ2-1
CDR3 DNA: TGTGCCAGCAGTGACTCGATTCAGGGCGACAATGAGCAGTTCTTC
CDR3 protein: CASSDSIQGDNEQFF